Listed below are T cell receptor beta chains from one sample, sequenced in a study of blood T cell repertoires in COVID-19. Only in-frame clones appear in the TCRdb table, and some are missing; sequencing was by immunoSEQ multiplex PCR. The sample includes roughly 120,000 clones, roughly 83% of them seen just once. Sequencing was performed on peripheral blood. These receptors all come from a human donor in a cohort sampled during active COVID-19. Both conserved end residues are part of each CDR3. Each record gives: CDR3 length, V gene, CDR3 protein.

CDR3 length: 14
V gene: TRBV5-5
CDR3 protein: CASSVDSLLQPQHF

CDR3 length: 15
V gene: TRBV28
CDR3 protein: CASSAGLAGINEQFF

CDR3 length: 16
V gene: TRBV5-1
CDR3 protein: CASSLDGRGRSDTQYF

CDR3 length: 15
V gene: TRBV7-9
CDR3 protein: CASSLRDSQSSEQYF

CDR3 length: 15
V gene: TRBV7-9
CDR3 protein: CASSLGFGGGETQYF

CDR3 length: 16
V gene: TRBV7-2
CDR3 protein: CASSLARTNPNEKLFF

CDR3 length: 16
V gene: TRBV28
CDR3 protein: CASSFGRGIGYTEAFF

CDR3 length: 17
V gene: TRBV3-1/TRBV3-2
CDR3 protein: CASSQDPVDSPATEAFF

CDR3 length: 14
V gene: TRBV6-5
CDR3 protein: CASSQTGGNTEAFF

CDR3 length: 16
V gene: TRBV28
CDR3 protein: CASSLGPGTIIQPQHF

CDR3 length: 14
V gene: TRBV6-2/TRBV6-3
CDR3 protein: CASSWTSGTNTQYF

CDR3 length: 13
V gene: TRBV9
CDR3 protein: CASSRGTTIEAFF

CDR3 length: 16
V gene: TRBV5-1
CDR3 protein: CASSLGRPNSGNEQFF

CDR3 length: 15
V gene: TRBV15
CDR3 protein: CATSRQSGSAYEQYF

CDR3 length: 19
V gene: TRBV28
CDR3 protein: CASSTYLLGTGESNQPQHF

CDR3 length: 15
V gene: TRBV7-6
CDR3 protein: CASSLSGTGQETQYF

CDR3 length: 15
V gene: TRBV11-3
CDR3 protein: CASSKGLGLGNEQFF

CDR3 length: 15
V gene: TRBV5-6
CDR3 protein: CASSLALDRSYEQYF

CDR3 length: 16
V gene: TRBV9
CDR3 protein: CASSETKLAGANEQYF

CDR3 length: 14
V gene: TRBV19
CDR3 protein: CASSDDRTNTEAFF

CDR3 length: 14
V gene: TRBV2
CDR3 protein: CATKETGVLSEQYF

CDR3 length: 16
V gene: TRBV3-1/TRBV3-2
CDR3 protein: CASSLWDSLERNEQFF

CDR3 length: 15
V gene: TRBV4-3
CDR3 protein: CASSQGAGSTDTQYF

CDR3 length: 13
V gene: TRBV5-5
CDR3 protein: CASSLTSGGEQFF

CDR3 length: 16
V gene: TRBV11-2
CDR3 protein: CASSLDSSASYNEQFF

CDR3 length: 19
V gene: TRBV7-9
CDR3 protein: CASSARLAGGRADNYEQYF

CDR3 length: 13
V gene: TRBV2
CDR3 protein: CASSLAAVGEQYF

CDR3 length: 15
V gene: TRBV6-2/TRBV6-3
CDR3 protein: CASSYGGGSIGGYTF

CDR3 length: 17
V gene: TRBV30
CDR3 protein: CAWSVGRISGRSDTQYF

CDR3 length: 15
V gene: TRBV28
CDR3 protein: CASSSRDRALYGYTF

CDR3 length: 15
V gene: TRBV27
CDR3 protein: CASSPGTSAAETQYF

CDR3 length: 14
V gene: TRBV3-1/TRBV3-2
CDR3 protein: CASSHRTGGETQYF